By sample fraction, the clone carrying this TCR beta chain is medium-sized (0.01 to 0.1%). Its antigen is undetermined. The sample belongs to a study of metastatic and nonmetastatic thyroid tumors. Looking at the study overall: Malignant and benign thyroid patients had repertoires compared in peripheral blood and tumor or nodule tissue.

Findings of the study overall: Across blood and tumor, TCR beta diversity in malignant thyroid tumors was reportedly significantly higher than in benign nodules.

Germline V gene data show CDR1 as SEHNR and CDR2 as FQNEAQ (reference sequence). The germline V and J ends were trimmed by 5 bases and 1 base, with 11 bases remaining between them. This CDR3 contains 14 residues. Authors' methods: Differences in CDR3 between clinicopathological groups were drawn on to build a classifier intended to discriminate distant-metastatic papillary thyroid cancer patients. TCRdb reanalyzed the PCR reads via MiXCR. In this record, the V and J calls reflect TCRdb's handling and not the investigators' own analysis. The sample lists approximately 7,900 clones, roughly 28% occurring once. No patient had received any treatment before thyroid surgery.

This TCR came from a male donor with papillary thyroid cancer or a benign thyroid nodule (not recorded which). Some clones in this sample may be carry-over from other donors' samples. Sequenced input: adjacent normal tissue. The chain has TRBV7-9 and TRBJ2-5, with a tentative D call TRBD1 (6 bases). Here the CDR3 reads CASSLQGFQETQYF. DNA for the CDR3: TGTGCCAGCAGCCTACAGGGTTTCCAAGAGACCCAGTACTTC.